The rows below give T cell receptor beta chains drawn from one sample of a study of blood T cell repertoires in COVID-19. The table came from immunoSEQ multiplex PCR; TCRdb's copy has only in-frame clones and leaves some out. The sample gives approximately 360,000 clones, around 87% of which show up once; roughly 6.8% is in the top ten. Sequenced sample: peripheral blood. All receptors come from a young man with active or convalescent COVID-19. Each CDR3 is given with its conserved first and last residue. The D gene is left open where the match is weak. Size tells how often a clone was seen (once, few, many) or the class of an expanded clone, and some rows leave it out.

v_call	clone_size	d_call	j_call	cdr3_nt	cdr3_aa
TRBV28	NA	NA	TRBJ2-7	TGTGCCAGCACTCCCGCGTGGGGAGCCATCGCCCATTACGAGCAGTACTTC	CASTPAWGAIAHYEQYF
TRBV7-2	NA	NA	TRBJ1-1	TGTGCCAGCAGCATAACAGGGATGAACACTGAAGCTTTCTTT	CASSITGMNTEAFF
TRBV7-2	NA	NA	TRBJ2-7	TGTGCCAGCAGCGGGAGGACACTGCCCTACGAGCAGTACTTC	CASSGRTLPYEQYF
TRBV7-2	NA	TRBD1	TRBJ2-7	TGTGCCAGCAGCTTACCAGGGGGTCCCTACGAGCAGTACTTC	CASSLPGGPYEQYF
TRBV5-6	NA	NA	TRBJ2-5	TGTGCCAGCAGCTTGTCTAGCGTAGAGACCCAGTACTTC	CASSLSSVETQYF
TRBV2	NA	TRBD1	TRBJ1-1	TGTGCCACACACGCCCGGGACAGGGGGCGGGAGACTGAAGCTTTCTTT	CATHARDRGRETEAFF
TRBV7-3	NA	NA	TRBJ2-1	TGTGCCAGCAGCTTAATTGCGGGATGGTACAATGAGCAGTTCTTC	CASSLIAGWYNEQFF
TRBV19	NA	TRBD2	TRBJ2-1	TGTGCCAGTAGTATTTACCCCCCCAGGACTAGCGGGGGAGGTAATGAGCAGTTCTTC	CASSIYPPRTSGGGNEQFF
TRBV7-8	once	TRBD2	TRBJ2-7	TGTGCCAGCAGTTCTAGACTAGCGGGACCCTACGAGCAGTACTTC	CASSSRLAGPYEQYF
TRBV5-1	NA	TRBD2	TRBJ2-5	TGCGCCAGCCATAACGGACTAGCGGATGAGACCCAGTACTTC	CASHNGLADETQYF
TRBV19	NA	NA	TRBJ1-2	TGTGCCAGTAGGACAGGTGTTGGCTATGGCTACACCTTC	CASRTGVGYGYTF
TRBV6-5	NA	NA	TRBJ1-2	TGTGCCAGCAGTTCCCCCACAGGCTTCTATGGCTACACCTTC	CASSSPTGFYGYTF
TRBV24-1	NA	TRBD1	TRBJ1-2	TGTGCCACCAGTGTGGGACAGAGTTATGGCTACACCTTC	CATSVGQSYGYTF
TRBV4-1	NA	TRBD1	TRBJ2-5	TGCGCCAGCAGCCAAGGGGGACAGGGAAAAGAGACCCAGTACTTC	CASSQGGQGKETQYF
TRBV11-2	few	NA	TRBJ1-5	TGTGCCAGCAGCTTAGACGTCAAGGGAGGTCAGCCCCAGCATTTT	CASSLDVKGGQPQHF
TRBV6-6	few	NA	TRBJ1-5	TGTGCCAGCAGTTACGGCCGTCAGCCCCAGCATTTT	CASSYGRQPQHF
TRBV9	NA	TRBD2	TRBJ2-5	TGTGCCAGCAGCGCCCTAGCGGGAGTGATGGAGACCCAGTACTTC	CASSALAGVMETQYF
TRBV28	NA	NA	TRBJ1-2	TGTGCCAGCACCGACGTGGCGGGTGGCTACACCTTC	CASTDVAGGYTF
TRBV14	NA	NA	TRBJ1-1	TGTGCCAGCAGCCCTCTTGGGGCTCCCATTACCTTCTTT	CASSPLGAPITFF
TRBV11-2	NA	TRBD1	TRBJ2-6	TGTGCCAGCAGCTTAGGGTTTCGGACAGGGGGCGGTGGGGCCAACGTGCTGACTTTC	CASSLGFRTGGGGANVLTF
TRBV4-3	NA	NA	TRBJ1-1	TGCGCCATCGCCGACGGGGGGAGCCCTCTTCGCCGCACTGAAGCTTTCTTT	CAIADGGSPLRRTEAFF
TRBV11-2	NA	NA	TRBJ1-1	TGTGCCAGCAGCTCACCCGGGACATTTGAAGCTTTCTTT	CASSSPGTFEAFF
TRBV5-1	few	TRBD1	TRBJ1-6	TGCGCCAGCAGCTTGGGACAGGGTTCACCCCTCCACTTT	CASSLGQGSPLHF
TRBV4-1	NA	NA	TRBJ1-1	TGCGCCAGCAGCCAAGCGGGAGTTGAAGACACTGAAGCTTTCTTT	CASSQAGVEDTEAFF
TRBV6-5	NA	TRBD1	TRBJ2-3	TGTGCCAGCAGTCTCGGGACAGTTACAGATACGCAGTATTTT	CASSLGTVTDTQYF
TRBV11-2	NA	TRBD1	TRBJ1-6	TGTGCCAGCAGCTTAAACAGGGGATTATCACCCCTCCACTTT	CASSLNRGLSPLHF